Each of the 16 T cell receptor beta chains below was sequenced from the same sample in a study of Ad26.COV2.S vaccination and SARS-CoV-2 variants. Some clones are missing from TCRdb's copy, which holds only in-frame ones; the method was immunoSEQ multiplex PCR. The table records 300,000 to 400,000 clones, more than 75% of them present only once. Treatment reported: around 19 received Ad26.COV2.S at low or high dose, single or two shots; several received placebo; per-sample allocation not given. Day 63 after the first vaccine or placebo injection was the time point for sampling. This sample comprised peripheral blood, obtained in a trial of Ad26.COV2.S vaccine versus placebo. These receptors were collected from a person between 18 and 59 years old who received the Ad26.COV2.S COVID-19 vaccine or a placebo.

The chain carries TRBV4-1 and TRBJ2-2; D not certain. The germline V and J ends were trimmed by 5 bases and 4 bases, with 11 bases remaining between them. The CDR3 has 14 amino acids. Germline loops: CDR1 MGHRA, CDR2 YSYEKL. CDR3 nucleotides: TGCGCCAGCAGCTCTACCTGGGGCACCGGGGAGCTGTTTTTT. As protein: CASSSTWGTGELFF.

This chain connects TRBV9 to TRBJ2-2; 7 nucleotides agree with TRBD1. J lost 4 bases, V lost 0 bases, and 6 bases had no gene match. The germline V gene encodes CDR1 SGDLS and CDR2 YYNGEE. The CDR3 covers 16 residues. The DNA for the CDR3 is TGTGCCAGCAGCGTAGAAGAGGGGGCGAGCACCGGGGAGCTGTTTTTT. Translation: CASSVEEGASTGELFF.

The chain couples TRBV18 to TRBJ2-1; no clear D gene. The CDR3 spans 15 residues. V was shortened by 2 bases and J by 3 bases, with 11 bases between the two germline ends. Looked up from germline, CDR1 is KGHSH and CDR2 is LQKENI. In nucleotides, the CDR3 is TGTGCCAGCTCACCATTTCAGAGAAACTACAATGAGCAGTTCTTC. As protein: CASSPFQRNYNEQFF.

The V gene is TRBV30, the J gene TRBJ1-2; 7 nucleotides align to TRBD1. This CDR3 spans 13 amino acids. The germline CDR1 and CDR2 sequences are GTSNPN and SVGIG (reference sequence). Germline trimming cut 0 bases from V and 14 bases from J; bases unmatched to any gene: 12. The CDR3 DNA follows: TGTGCCTGGAGTGTGGTTGTGGGACAGAGGATGACCTTC. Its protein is CAWSVVVGQRMTF. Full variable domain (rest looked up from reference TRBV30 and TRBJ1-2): SQTIHQWPATLVQPVGSPLSLECTVEGTSNPNLYWYRQAAGRGLQLLFYSVGIGQISSEVPQNLSASRPQDRQFILSSKKLLLSDSGFYLCAWSVVVGQRMTFGSGTRLTVV.

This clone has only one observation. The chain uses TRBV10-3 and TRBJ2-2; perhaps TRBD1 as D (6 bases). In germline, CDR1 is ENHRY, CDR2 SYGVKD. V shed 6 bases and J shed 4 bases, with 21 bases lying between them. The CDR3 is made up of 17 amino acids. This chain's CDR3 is CAISENLTGSSTGELFF. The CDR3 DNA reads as TGTGCCATCAGCGAGAATCTAACAGGGTCGAGCACCGGGGAGCTGTTTTTT.

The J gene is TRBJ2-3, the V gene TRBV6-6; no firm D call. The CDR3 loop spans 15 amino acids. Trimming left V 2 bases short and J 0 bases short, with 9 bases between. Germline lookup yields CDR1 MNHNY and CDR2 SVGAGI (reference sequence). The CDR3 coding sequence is TGTGCCAGCAGTTACCCCCCAGGAAGCACAGATACGCAGTATTTT. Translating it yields CASSYPPGSTDTQYF.

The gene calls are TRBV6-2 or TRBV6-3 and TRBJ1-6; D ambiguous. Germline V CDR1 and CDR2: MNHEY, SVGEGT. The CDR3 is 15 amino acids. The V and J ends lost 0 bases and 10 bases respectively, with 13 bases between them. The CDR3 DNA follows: TGTGCCAGCAGTTACTCGACGGGATCAGGCTCACCCCTCCACTTT. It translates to CASSYSTGSGSPLHF.

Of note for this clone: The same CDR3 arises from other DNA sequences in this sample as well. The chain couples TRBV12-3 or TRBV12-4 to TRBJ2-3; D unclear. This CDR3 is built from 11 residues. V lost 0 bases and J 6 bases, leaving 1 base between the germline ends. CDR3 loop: CASSLADTQYF. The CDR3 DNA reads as TGTGCCAGCAGTTTAGCCGATACGCAGTATTTT.

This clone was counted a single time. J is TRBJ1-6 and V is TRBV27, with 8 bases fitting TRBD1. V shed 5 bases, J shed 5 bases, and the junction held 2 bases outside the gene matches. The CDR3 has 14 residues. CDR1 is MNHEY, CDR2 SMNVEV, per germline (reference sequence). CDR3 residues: CASSPGQDNSPLHF. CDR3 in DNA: TGTGCCAGCAGTCCGGGACAGGATAATTCACCCCTCCACTTT.

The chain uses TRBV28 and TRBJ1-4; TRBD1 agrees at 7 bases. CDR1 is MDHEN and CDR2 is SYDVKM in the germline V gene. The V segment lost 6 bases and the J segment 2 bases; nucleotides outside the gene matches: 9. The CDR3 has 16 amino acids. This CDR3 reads CASSSENRGTNEKLFF. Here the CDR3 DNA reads TGTGCCAGCAGCTCCGAAAACAGGGGCACTAATGAAAAACTGTTTTTT.

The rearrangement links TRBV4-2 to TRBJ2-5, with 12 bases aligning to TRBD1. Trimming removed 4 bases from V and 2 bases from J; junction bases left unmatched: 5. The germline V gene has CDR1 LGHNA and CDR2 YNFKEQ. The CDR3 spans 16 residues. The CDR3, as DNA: TGTGCCAGCAGCCCCGGGACAGGGGGCTTTCAAGAGACCCAGTACTTC. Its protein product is CASSPGTGGFQETQYF.

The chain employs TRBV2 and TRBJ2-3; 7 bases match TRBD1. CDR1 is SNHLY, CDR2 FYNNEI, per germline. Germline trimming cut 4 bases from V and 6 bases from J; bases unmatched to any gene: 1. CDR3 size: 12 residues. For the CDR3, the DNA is TGTGCCAGCAGTGGGGACAGTGATACGCAGTATTTT. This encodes CASSGDSDTQYF.

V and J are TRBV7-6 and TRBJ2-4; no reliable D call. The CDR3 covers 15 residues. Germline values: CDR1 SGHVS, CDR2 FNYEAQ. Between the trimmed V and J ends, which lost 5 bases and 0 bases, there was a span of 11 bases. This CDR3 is CASSPGRSAKNIQYF. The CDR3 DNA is TGTGCCAGCAGCCCCGGACGGTCAGCCAAAAACATTCAGTACTTC.

The CDR3 nucleotides are TGTGCCAGCAGCTATAGAGGTGTGGACACTGAAGCTTTCTTT. As protein: CASSYRGVDTEAFF. The rearrangement links TRBV11-3 to TRBJ1-1, with no clear D. CDR3 length: 14 residues. Germline lookup yields CDR1 SGHNT and CDR2 YENEEA. Trimming removed 4 bases at V and 3 bases at J, with 12 bases between. Filled out from reference TRBV11-3 and TRBJ1-1, the complete variable domain reads EAGVVQSPRYKIIEKKQPVAFWCNPISGHNTLYWYLQNLGQGPELLIRYENEEAVDDSQLPKDRFSAERLKGVDSTLKIQPAELGDSAVYLCASSYRGVDTEAFFGQGTRLTVV.

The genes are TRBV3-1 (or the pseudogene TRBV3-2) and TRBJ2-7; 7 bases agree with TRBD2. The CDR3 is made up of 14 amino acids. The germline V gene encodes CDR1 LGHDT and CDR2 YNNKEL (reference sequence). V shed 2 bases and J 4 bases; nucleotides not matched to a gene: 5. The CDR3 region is CASSQTLAEYEQYF. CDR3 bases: TGTGCCAGCAGCCAAACCCTAGCGGAGTACGAGCAGTACTTC.

The CDR3 region has the DNA TGTGCCAGCAGCCATTCAGGAGCCGGAGGCTACACCTTC. Residues: CASSHSGAGGYTF. The chain employs TRBV4-2 and TRBJ1-2; D unresolved. The germline CDR1 and CDR2 sequences are LGHNA and YNFKEQ. This CDR3 contains 13 residues. Trimming took 3 bases from V and 8 from J, leaving 13 bases between them.